A selection of T cell receptor beta chains follows, all from one sample in a study of blood T cell repertoires in COVID-19. The protocol was immunoSEQ multiplex PCR, while the TCRdb copy is restricted to in-frame clones and leaves out a portion. The sample consists of 85,000 to 90,000 clones, approximately 86% of them appearing once. The sample was peripheral blood. These receptors were obtained from an elderly man with active or convalescent COVID-19. The CDR3 runs from the conserved cysteine through the conserved F or W. A D gene is named only where the DNA matches it firmly. Not all rows give a size; the values are once, few, many and, for expanded clones, a class.

>NA|TRBJ1-1|NA|TRBV6-5
TGTGCCACCACCCGGGAGGATGTTTCGTTGGCTTTCTTT
CATTREDVSLAFF
>NA|TRBJ2-1|TRBD2|TRBV5-4
TGTGCCAGCAGCCCCACCGGTGGGCTAGCGGGAGTGAGGTACAATGAGCAGTTCTTC
CASSPTGGLAGVRYNEQFF
>few|TRBJ2-2|TRBD1|TRBV4-3
TGCGCCAGCAGCCAAGAAGTTCCGGGACAGGGGGCCACCGGGGAGCTGTTTTTT
CASSQEVPGQGATGELFF
>NA|TRBJ1-6|TRBD1|TRBV2
TGTGCCAGCAGGGGACAGGGCGCCTCACCCCTCCACTTT
CASRGQGASPLHF
>NA|TRBJ2-5|NA|TRBV10-3
TGTGCCATCAGTGAACAGGGTAAAGAGACCCAGTACTTC
CAISEQGKETQYF
>NA|TRBJ1-2|NA|TRBV9
TGTGCCAGCAGCGTAGGTAACAGGGCTAGGTACGGCTACACCTTC
CASSVGNRARYGYTF
>few|TRBJ2-2|NA|TRBV6-2/TRBV6-3
TGTGCCAGCAGTTACTCGCGGGGCGGGGAGCTGTTTTTT
CASSYSRGGELFF
>NA|TRBJ2-7|NA|TRBV9
TGTGCCAGCAGCGTAGGGCTAGGTGACTACGAGCAGTACTTC
CASSVGLGDYEQYF
>NA|TRBJ1-1|NA|TRBV5-1
TGCGCCAGCAGCTTGCAGGGATCGGGTGAAGGGACTGAAGCTTTCTTT
CASSLQGSGEGTEAFF
>NA|TRBJ2-7|TRBD1|TRBV5-6
TGTGCCAGCAGCCGCATAGGGACAGTAAGCTCCTACGAGCAGTACTTC
CASSRIGTVSSYEQYF
>NA|TRBJ2-1|NA|TRBV5-4
TGTGCCAGCAGCTCAGACTGGTCGAGCGACAATGAGCAGTTCTTC
CASSSDWSSDNEQFF
>once|TRBJ1-1|NA|TRBV7-6
TGTGCCAGCATCAGAGGGGGGGGACGTAACACTGAAGCTTTCTTT
CASIRGGGRNTEAFF
>NA|TRBJ1-2|NA|TRBV28
TGTGCCAGCAGTTTAGAGGTCAGGGTGCGTGGCTACACCTTC
CASSLEVRVRGYTF
>NA|TRBJ2-1|NA|TRBV9
TGTGCCAGCGCAGCCGACTCGCCACGCTACAATGAGCAGTTCTTC
CASAADSPRYNEQFF